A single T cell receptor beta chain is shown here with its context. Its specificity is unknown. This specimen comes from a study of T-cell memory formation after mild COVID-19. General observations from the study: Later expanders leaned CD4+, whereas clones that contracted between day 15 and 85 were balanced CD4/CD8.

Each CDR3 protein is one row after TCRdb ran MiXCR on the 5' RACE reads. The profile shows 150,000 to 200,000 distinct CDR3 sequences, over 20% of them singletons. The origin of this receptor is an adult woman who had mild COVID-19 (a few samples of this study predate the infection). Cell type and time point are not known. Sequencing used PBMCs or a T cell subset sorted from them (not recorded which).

The chain's CDR3 is CSASDGGLSPSYEQYF. CDR3 in DNA: TGCAGTGCCTCAGATGGTGGATTGTCACCCTCCTACGAGCAGTACTTC. The chain combines TRBV20-1 with TRBJ2-7; D unresolved. Germline V lookup: CDR1 DFQATT, CDR2 SNEGSKA (reference sequence). CDR3 length equals 16 residues. Trimming removed 6 bases at V and 0 bases at J, with 21 bases between.